The clone carrying this TCR beta chain was detected many times. Then a second PCR, running about 6 to 12 cycles, was carried out with a sample-barcoded 5' primer and a J-beta primer mix. TCRdb independently ran MiXCR on the 5' RACE reads; one entry per CDR3 protein. The table has 850,000 to 1,100,000 distinct CDR3 sequences, approximately 38% seen once. CDR1 and CDR2 from the germline V gene are MNHEY and SMNVEV (reference sequence). After removal of 5 bases from V and 0 bases from J, the junction contained 3 bases not matched to a gene. The CDR3 contains 15 residues. The source of the sample is a study of blood T cells in healthy people across ages. The wider study: Per two T cells, template switching captured roughly one barcoded beta molecule.

This chain links TRBV27 with TRBJ2-4, with 8 bases matching TRBD1. The TCR comes from a man younger than 35 in good health. Sample: blood. The CDR3 coding sequence is TGTGCCAGCAGTCGAGACAGGGGAGCCAAAAACATTCAGTACTTC. This sequence encodes CASSRDRGAKNIQYF.